The clone carrying this TCR beta chain has ten or more counts. The antigen is undetermined. TCRdb re-derived calls from the reads in MiXCR, one entry per CDR3 protein. The sample records 300,000 to 450,000 distinct CDR3 sequences, 15% to 20% being singletons. The entry originates in a study of T cell repertoires in cytomegalovirus infection. Study-level information: It can be stated that public TCR beta signatures indicated CMV infection as well as a matching HLA type.

From germline, CDR1 is SEHNR and CDR2 FQNEAQ (reference sequence). Trimming cost V 8 bases and J 4 bases, with 14 bases left between them. The CDR3 consists of 13 residues. Study outcomes and limitations: Using cumulative public TCR beta family frequency, the authors identified those who carried CMV together with the relevant HLA. Clonotype analysis showed dominance of the ex vivo response by HLA-C-restricted CMV-specific TCR beta clonotypes.

The V gene is TRBV7-9, the J gene TRBJ1-2; D is perhaps TRBD1 (6 bases). This clonotype was sampled from a human donor in good health (CMV status not recorded). Some clones in this sample may be carry-over from other donors' samples. The sequenced sample was PBMCs. The CDR3 nucleotides read TGTGCCAGCTCCGCAGGGGCGGGCTATGGCTACACCTTC. Amino acid sequence: CASSAGAGYGYTF.